This is a list of T cell receptor beta chains from one sample in a study of metastatic and nonmetastatic thyroid tumors. TCRdb used MiXCR to call clones anew from the PCR reads. The sample lists about 90,000 clones; around 7.8% were seen once. The sequenced sample was blood. Every receptor here comes from a female donor with papillary thyroid cancer or a benign thyroid nodule (not recorded which). Some clones in this sample may be carry-over from other donors' samples. Each CDR3 is given with its conserved first and last residue. The D gene is left open where the match is weak. Clone size appears in some rows only: once, few, many, or a class for an expanded clone.

CDR3 DNA,CDR3 protein,V gene,D gene,J gene,clone size
TGTGCCAGCAGTTCCCGGGAGTCCCAAATTTACGAGCAGTACTTC,CASSSRESQIYEQYF,TRBV6-5,NA,TRBJ2-7,NA
TGTGCCAGCAGTTTTTCCACCGGGACAGGGCTGTCGTTAGGAGAAAAACTGTTTTTT,CASSFSTGTGLSLGEKLFF,TRBV2,TRBD1,TRBJ1-4,many
TGTGCCAGCACCACACCCAGAGTAAACATTCAGTACTTC,CASTTPRVNIQYF,TRBV12-3/TRBV12-4,NA,TRBJ2-4,many
TGTGCCAGCAGTTCACTAGCGGGAGGCAACTCAGATACGCAGTATTTT,CASSSLAGGNSDTQYF,TRBV2,TRBD2,TRBJ2-3,NA
TGTGCCAGCAGTTTAGCACTAGCAAACAATGAGCAGTTCTTC,CASSLALANNEQFF,TRBV12-3/TRBV12-4,NA,TRBJ2-1,many
TGTGCCAGCAGTCCTCCCCGGGTCAGGGTAGCCGATGAAAAACTGTTTTTT,CASSPPRVRVADEKLFF,TRBV7-2,NA,TRBJ1-4,many
TGTGCCAGCAGCCGGGGACTAGCGATAGAGACCCAGTACTTC,CASSRGLAIETQYF,TRBV7-2,TRBD2,TRBJ2-5,many
TGTGCCAGCAGCCAATTAGCGGGGGATGCCTACGAGCAGTACTTC,CASSQLAGDAYEQYF,TRBV14,TRBD2,TRBJ2-7,many
TGTGCCAGCAGTTACTCACAGGGATCTGATAGCAATCAGCCCCAGCATTTT,CASSYSQGSDSNQPQHF,TRBV6-5,NA,TRBJ1-5,NA
TGTGCCTGGATGACTCCAGGCGGTGAGCAGTTCTTC,CAWMTPGGEQFF,TRBV30,NA,TRBJ2-1,many
TGTGCCAGCAGCTTAAACAGGGGGCGCAATCAGCCCCAGCATTTT,CASSLNRGRNQPQHF,TRBV7-6,TRBD1,TRBJ1-5,many
TGTGCCAGCAGTTACTCAAGGGGAACAGATTACGAGCAGTACTTC,CASSYSRGTDYEQYF,TRBV6-6,NA,TRBJ2-7,NA
TGTGCCAGCAGTGATAGTGCTCTCACAGATACGCAGTATTTT,CASSDSALTDTQYF,TRBV2,NA,TRBJ2-3,many
TGTGCCAGCAGTGACTCAGAGAACACTGAAGCTTTCTTT,CASSDSENTEAFF,TRBV6-4,NA,TRBJ1-1,many
TGTGCCAGCAGCGGTGCACAGGGGTTCAACACTGAAGCTTTCTTT,CASSGAQGFNTEAFF,TRBV9,TRBD1,TRBJ1-1,many
TGTGCCAGCAGCAACATACAGGGGAATGAGCAGTTCTTC,CASSNIQGNEQFF,TRBV5-5,TRBD1,TRBJ2-1,many
TGTGCCAGTAGTATATCCACAGGAAATCAGCCCCAGCATTTT,CASSISTGNQPQHF,TRBV19,NA,TRBJ1-5,many
TGTGCCAGCAGTGCATACAGGGGAATCACAGATACGCAGTATTTT,CASSAYRGITDTQYF,TRBV27,TRBD1,TRBJ2-3,NA
TGTGCCAGCAGCATAACAGAAGACTCCTACACCTTC,CASSITEDSYTF,TRBV5-6,NA,TRBJ1-2,few
TGCAGCGGACGGGCCGACTTCTCTGGAAACACCATATATTTT,CSGRADFSGNTIYF,TRBV29-1,NA,TRBJ1-3,many
TGTGCCAGCAGCTTAGGGACGGCGAACACTGAAGCTTTCTTT,CASSLGTANTEAFF,TRBV7-9,NA,TRBJ1-1,many
TGTGCCAGCAGCTTCCAGGGTCTGGGAAACACCATATATTTT,CASSFQGLGNTIYF,TRBV7-6,NA,TRBJ1-3,NA
TGTGCCAGCAGTTTATCGGTCCTGGGGGTGGGAAAATCTGGAAACACCATATATTTT,CASSLSVLGVGKSGNTIYF,TRBV28,NA,TRBJ1-3,many
TGTGCCAGCAGTCCGCCGCCTCTAGGGGAGACCCAGTACTTC,CASSPPPLGETQYF,TRBV12-3/TRBV12-4,NA,TRBJ2-5,many
TGCAGCGTTGGACAGGGGGGAAAGACTGAAGCTTTCTTT,CSVGQGGKTEAFF,TRBV29-1,TRBD1,TRBJ1-1,NA
TGTGCCAGCTCAGCAGGGCAGAACACTGAAGCTTTCTTT,CASSAGQNTEAFF,TRBV18,NA,TRBJ1-1,many
TGCGCCAGCAGCTTGACCGGGCCCCACACCGGGGAGCTGTTTTTT,CASSLTGPHTGELFF,TRBV5-1,NA,TRBJ2-2,many
TGTGCCAGCAGGGGGACGGGGGGGGACAATGAGCAGTTCTTC,CASRGTGGDNEQFF,TRBV25-1,TRBD2,TRBJ2-1,many
TGTGCCAGCATCTGGGGGGGTCAGGACTCTGGAAACACCATATATTTT,CASIWGGQDSGNTIYF,TRBV5-1,NA,TRBJ1-3,NA
TGCGCCAGCAGCTTGGAAGGGGGAATCAATCAGCCCCAGCATTTT,CASSLEGGINQPQHF,TRBV5-1,NA,TRBJ1-5,many
TGTGCCAGCAGCTCTGGACAGGGGAATTCACCCCTCCACTTT,CASSSGQGNSPLHF,TRBV5-4,TRBD1,TRBJ1-6,few
TGTGCCAGCAGCGATACTCGAGGGAAGAACACCGGGGAGCTGTTTTTT,CASSDTRGKNTGELFF,TRBV6-5,NA,TRBJ2-2,many
TGTGCCAGCAGTGAAGACACTTACAAAAACATTCAGTACTTC,CASSEDTYKNIQYF,TRBV2,NA,TRBJ2-4,NA
TGTGCCAGCAGGGGGCACGAACCCACGAACACCGGGGAGCTGTTTTTT,CASRGHEPTNTGELFF,TRBV6-2/TRBV6-3,NA,TRBJ2-2,many
TGTGCCAGTAGTATAGTTGGGGGGTGGAACACCGGGGAGCTGTTTTTT,CASSIVGGWNTGELFF,TRBV19,NA,TRBJ2-2,NA
TGTGCCAGCAGCTTAACGGTGGCTAGCGGGAACACCGGGGAGCTGTTTTTT,CASSLTVASGNTGELFF,TRBV7-3,TRBD2,TRBJ2-2,NA
TGTGCCAGCAGTCTAACAGTCAGAAACACCATATATTTT,CASSLTVRNTIYF,TRBV6-1,NA,TRBJ1-3,many
TGTGCCAGCAGATCAGCGGGGATCACGCAGTATTTT,CASRSAGITQYF,TRBV3-1,TRBD2,TRBJ2-3,NA
TGTGCCAGCAGCCAAGCGCGAATTATAAGTAACACTGAAGCTTTCTTT,CASSQARIISNTEAFF,TRBV3-1,NA,TRBJ1-1,many
TGTGCCAGCAGAGGGGCCAACTCCTACGAGCAGTACTTC,CASRGANSYEQYF,TRBV12-3/TRBV12-4,NA,TRBJ2-7,many
TGTGCCAGCAGCCAAGAGGGTATACTCTCTGGAAACACCATATATTTT,CASSQEGILSGNTIYF,TRBV3-1,NA,TRBJ1-3,few
TGTGCCAGCAGTTTTCGGAAGGAGAACCATTTT,CASSFRKENHF,TRBV28,NA,TRBJ1-5,many
TGTGCCAGCAGGTTGGGACAGGGGATGTCCTATGGCTACACCTTC,CASRLGQGMSYGYTF,TRBV12-3/TRBV12-4,TRBD1,TRBJ1-2,many
TGCAGTGCAGGCCGGGACGCAACGGGCTACACCTTC,CSAGRDATGYTF,TRBV20-1,NA,TRBJ1-2,many
TGTGCCAGTAGTATGAACAGGGGGGAGACCCAGTACTTC,CASSMNRGETQYF,TRBV19,TRBD1,TRBJ2-5,many
TGTGCCAGTAGTAGTATCGGTAATGAGCAGTTCTTC,CASSSIGNEQFF,TRBV19,NA,TRBJ2-1,many
TGTGCCAGCTCACCTTTGGGGAGCAATCAGCCCCAGCATTTT,CASSPLGSNQPQHF,TRBV18,NA,TRBJ1-5,many
TGTGCCAGTAGTACAGGGGACAAACAAGAGACCCAGTACTTC,CASSTGDKQETQYF,TRBV19,NA,TRBJ2-5,many
TGTGCCAGCAGCCCACAGGTATTCGGCGGGGAGCTGTTTTTT,CASSPQVFGGELFF,TRBV27,NA,TRBJ2-2,many
TGTGCCAGCAGCTCCGGGTCTCCCGGATCCTATGGCTACACCTTC,CASSSGSPGSYGYTF,TRBV7-2,NA,TRBJ1-2,NA
TGTGCCACCAGTGACTCCGGACTGGTACAAGAGACCCAGTACTTC,CATSDSGLVQETQYF,TRBV24-1,NA,TRBJ2-5,many
TGTGCCAGTAGTACAGTGACCGCGGAGGGTGATGGCTACACCTTC,CASSTVTAEGDGYTF,TRBV19,NA,TRBJ1-2,many
TGCAGTGCTAGGGGGCGACAACGGGACATCATGAGCTCCTATAATTCACCCCTCCACTTT,CSARGRQRDIMSSYNSPLHF,TRBV20-1,NA,TRBJ1-6,NA
TGTGCCAGCAGTTTAGACGTGGCGGGGGGACGAGATACGCAGTATTTT,CASSLDVAGGRDTQYF,TRBV12-3/TRBV12-4,TRBD2,TRBJ2-3,many
TGCAGTGCTAGAGATAATGGGCAGGCCGTTTCACCCCTCCACTTT,CSARDNGQAVSPLHF,TRBV20-1,NA,TRBJ1-6,many
TGCAGTGCATCGGGACTACTACTACAAGAGACCCAGTACTTC,CSASGLLLQETQYF,TRBV20-1,TRBD2,TRBJ2-5,many